The source of this TCR beta chain is a study of blood T cell repertoires in COVID-19. Overall study context: Both acute and convalescent COVID-19 samples were obtained from the United States, Italy and Spain. PBMCs, B-cell-depleted T cells, or T cells provided the cDNA or gDNA that made up the material.

The CDR3 extends over 15 amino acids. J lost 1 base, V lost 5 bases, and 5 bases had no gene match. CDR1 and CDR2 from the germline V gene are SGHTA and FQGNSA. Profiling relied on immunoSEQ multiplex PCR, and the TCRdb table lists in-frame clones only, not all of them. This table holds hundreds of thousands of clones, around 89% found once. Recovered participants had two consecutive negative NP/OP PCR tests, healthcare professional clearance, or symptom resolution. This clonotype originated in a middle-aged woman who had recovered from COVID-19. The chain uses TRBV7-2 and TRBJ1-5; TRBD1 aligns across 7 bases. Sequencing input: PBMCs or T cells enriched from blood (not recorded which). This CDR3 reads CASSRDSGSNQPQHF. CDR3 coding DNA: TGTGCCAGCAGCAGGGACAGCGGGAGCAATCAGCCCCAGCATTTT.